The text below deals with one TCR beta chain. Its binding antigen is unknown. No qualities accompany the bases; no much larger clone lies one base away. This sample is part of a study of graft-versus-host responses after intestinal transplantation (dated by TCRdb to about 2021). Looking at the study overall: The transplants that recipients got were multivisceral, liver-intestinal, or isolated intestinal. Bulk TCR-beta CDR3 sequencing was used to track graft-versus-host and host-versus-graft alloreactive T cell clones in the graft, circulation and bone marrow after intestinal transplantation. Every recipient was given anti-thymocyte globulin induction, followed by around three years of maintenance tacrolimus and steroids. To identify alloreactive clones, pre-transplant mixed lymphocyte reaction products were sequenced and then compared with unstimulated pre-transplant donor and recipient T cells. Donor T cell macrochimerism was defined as a peak of at least 4% donor T cells among recipient peripheral blood mononuclear cells. The cohort enrolled 24 intestinal transplant recipients, one of whom was a retransplant, and a few patients without pretransplant specimens were excluded. Samples from three later patients were sequenced in-house on an Illumina MiSeq with MiXCR processing rather than by the commercial service.

Broad study findings and their caveats: Early after transplant, peak levels of circulating GvH clones were associated with declines in HvG clones. GvH clones were found in recipient bone marrow, and some of the GvH clones appeared earlier in ileal mucosa or blood, which is consistent with an intestinal mucosal origin. The conclusions were limited by the relatively low number and heterogeneity of the intestinal transplant patients. In patients with donor T cell macrochimerism, the allografts had high GvH to HvG T cell clonal ratios.

CDR1 and CDR2 (MGHRA, YSYEKL) derive from the germline V gene. V loses 5 bases, J loses 0 bases, and the germline ends lie 16 bases apart. The CDR3 goes from the cysteine to the phenylalanine over 16 residues. Only the CDR3 DNA is retained, 48 bases long and in frame from the first base. Blood samples were collected up to 4 times in the first month after transplant and then at least monthly when available. Libraries came from the immunoSEQ multiplex PCR assay. Adaptive Biotechnologies carried out high-throughput TCR-beta CDR3 sequencing of genomic DNA for most patients. The study's own analysis went as follows. TCR sequencing data for roughly 18 patients were retrieved from Adaptive's ImmunoSEQ software; three other patients were processed with MiXCR and VDJtools. Because the origin of CDR3 nucleotide sequences shared between donor and recipient could not be assigned, those sequences were removed. At least 2-fold expansion over unstimulated cells and a minimum CFSE-low frequency of 0.002% (template counts) or 0.001% (read counts) were required for clones to be classified as alloreactive. A clone was considered mappable if detected in the sequenced pre-transplant spleen, lymph node, or MLR CFSE-low populations of the donor or recipient. The cumulative frequency of alloreactive clones was calculated as a percentage of all sequences, weighted by copy number. TCRdb carries this immuneACCESS record with in-frame sequences only. Its versions omit some clonotypes, under half of them owing to an unresolved V gene in the studies checked, with the rest unexplained. The V and J calls and the clone size are those of that table, but D and trimming were determined from the DNA. The sample includes just under 55,000 clones, with under 95% observed a single time. Less than 6.5% of the sample lies in the top ten.

Here the chain combines TRBV4-1 and TRBJ1-1; a tentative D call is TRBD1 (5 bases match). The origin of this receptor is a human patient who received an intestinal transplant, so some T cells may come from the graft donor. The specimen was PBMCs, collected roughly 95 weeks after intestinal transplant. The CDR3 protein sequence reads: CASSSGAASLNTEAFF. The DNA sequence reads TGCGCCAGCAGCTCCGGGGCGGCGTCGCTGAACACTGAAGCTTTCTTT.